This T cell receptor beta chain was identified during a study of metastatic and nonmetastatic thyroid tumors. Each patient went into thyroid surgery without having received any treatment. With MiXCR, TCRdb reprocessed the PCR reads. The sample carries some 22,000 clones, around 17% recorded once. Per germline, CDR1 SGHDT and CDR2 YYEEEE. V was trimmed by 0 bases and J by 3 bases, leaving 6 bases between them. The CDR3 runs to 13 residues. There are many counts of this clone. Different DNA sequences within this sample yield the same CDR3. This receptor was identified in a male donor with papillary thyroid cancer or a benign thyroid nodule (not recorded which). Some clones in this sample may be carry-over from other donors' samples. Sequencing used blood. The chain joins TRBV5-6 to TRBJ1-1; no clear D gene. The CDR3 here is CASSLGADTEAFF. The CDR3 DNA sequence: TGTGCCAGCAGCTTGGGCGCCGACACTGAAGCTTTCTTT. Supplemented by reference TRBV5-6 and TRBJ1-1, the full variable domain reads DAGVTQSPTHLIKTRGQQVTLRCSPKSGHDTVSWYQQALGQGPQFIFQYYEEEERQRGNFPDRFSGHQFPNYSSELNVNALLLGDSALYLCASSLGADTEAFFGQGTRLTVV.